One and the same sample provided the 5 T cell receptor beta chains below, sequenced in a study of T cell repertoires in cytomegalovirus infection. A single record per CDR3 protein comes from TCRdb applying MiXCR to the reads. The table has about 490,000 distinct CDR3 sequences, around 27% seen once; the top ten hold roughly 13%. Material for sequencing was PBMCs. All receptors come from a human donor in good health (CMV status not recorded). Some clones in this sample may be carry-over from other donors' samples.

CDR3 coding DNA: TGTGCCACCAGTGATTCAGCGCGGACGCAGTATTTT. Protein: CATSDSARTQYF. The rearrangement joins TRBV24-1 to TRBJ2-3; no clear D. With 2 bases removed from V and 9 bases from J, the gap between germline ends came to 8 bases. The CDR3 length is 12 residues. Germline assignment: CDR1 KGHDR and CDR2 SFDVKD.

This clonotype was observed a handful of times. The chain has TRBV7-2 and TRBJ2-3; 7 nucleotides line up with TRBD2. The CDR3 is made up of 15 amino acids. The V segment lost 4 bases and the J segment 5 bases; nucleotides outside the gene matches: 9. Germline values: CDR1 SGHTA, CDR2 FQGNSA. The CDR3 loop is CASSSGLVGEDTQYF. CDR3 sequence (DNA): TGTGCCAGCAGCTCTGGACTAGTGGGGGAAGATACGCAGTATTTT.

The rearrangement uses TRBV15 and TRBJ1-1, with D possibly TRBD1 on 6 matching bases. The CDR3 loop spans 15 amino acids. Germline V gene data show CDR1 as LNHNV and CDR2 as YYDKDF (reference sequence). Trimming took off 5 bases at V and 4 bases at J, with 17 bases between the two ends. The CDR3 loop reads CATSEGGGLSTEAFF. Here the CDR3 DNA reads TGTGCCACCAGCGAAGGGGGAGGGTTATCCACTGAAGCTTTCTTT.

This clonotype was seen only a few times. Here the CDR3 reads CSARFPVRAGDEQFF. The CDR3 DNA sequence: TGCAGTGCTAGATTTCCCGTCCGGGCGGGGGATGAGCAGTTCTTC. The chain has TRBV20-1 and TRBJ2-1; 7 bases are a match to TRBD2. Trimming removed 2 bases from V and 8 bases from J; junction bases left unmatched: 12. Germline V CDR1 and CDR2: DFQATT, SNEGSKA (reference sequence). CDR3 length: 15 amino acids.

This clonotype was seen more than once but under ten times. This chain links TRBV4-3 with TRBJ1-1; weak D call: TRBD1 (5 bases). CDR1 and CDR2 (germline): LGHNA, YSLEER. CDR3 size: 15 residues. V was pared by 0 bases and J by 4 bases, with 12 bases between. CDR3 residues: CASSQDIGGRTEAFF. Written as DNA, the CDR3 is TGCGCCAGCAGCCAAGATATTGGGGGTCGCACTGAAGCTTTCTTT.